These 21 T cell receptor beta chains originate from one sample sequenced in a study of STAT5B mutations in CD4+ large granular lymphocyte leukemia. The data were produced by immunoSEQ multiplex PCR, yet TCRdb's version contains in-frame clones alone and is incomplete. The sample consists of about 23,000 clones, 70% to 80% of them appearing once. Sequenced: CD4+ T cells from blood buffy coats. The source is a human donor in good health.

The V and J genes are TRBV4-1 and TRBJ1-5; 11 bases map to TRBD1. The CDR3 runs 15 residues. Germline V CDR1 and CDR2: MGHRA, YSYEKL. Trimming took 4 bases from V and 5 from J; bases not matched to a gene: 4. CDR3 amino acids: CASSLGQGVYQPQHF. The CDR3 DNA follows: TGCGCCAGCAGCCTGGGACAGGGGGTTTATCAGCCCCAGCATTTT.

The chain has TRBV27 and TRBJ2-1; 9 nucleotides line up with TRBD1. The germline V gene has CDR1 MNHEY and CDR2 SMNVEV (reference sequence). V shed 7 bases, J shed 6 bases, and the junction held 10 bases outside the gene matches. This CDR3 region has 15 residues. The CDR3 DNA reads TGTGCCAGCAAAGGAGGGGACAGGGTCGTCAATGAGCAGTTCTTC. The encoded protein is CASKGGDRVVNEQFF.

CDR3 residues: CASSFQQGNYGYTF. The CDR3 DNA follows: TGTGCCAGCAGCTTCCAACAGGGGAACTATGGCTACACCTTC. The V call is TRBV11-2, the J call TRBJ1-2; 7 bases are shared with TRBD1. This CDR3 has 14 amino acids. Germline V gives CDR1 SGHAT, CDR2 FQNNGV. J gave up 2 bases and V 3 bases, and 3 bases lay outside the gene matches.

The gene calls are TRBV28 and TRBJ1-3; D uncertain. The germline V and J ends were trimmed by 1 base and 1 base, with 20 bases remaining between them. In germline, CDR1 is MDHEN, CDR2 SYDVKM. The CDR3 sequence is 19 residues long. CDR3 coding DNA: TGTGCCAGCAGTTTATCTCTCTCCCGGGCCAGGCGATCTGGAAACACCATATATTTT. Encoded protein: CASSLSLSRARRSGNTIYF.

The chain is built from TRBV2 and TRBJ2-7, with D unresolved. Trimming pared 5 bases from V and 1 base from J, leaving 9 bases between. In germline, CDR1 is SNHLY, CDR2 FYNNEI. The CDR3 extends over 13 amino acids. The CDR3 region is CASSQPNSYEQYF. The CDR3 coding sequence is TGTGCCAGCAGTCAGCCCAATTCCTACGAGCAGTACTTC. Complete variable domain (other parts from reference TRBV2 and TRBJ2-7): EPEVTQTPSHQVTQMGQEVILRCVPISNHLYFYWYRQILGQKVEFLVSFYNNEISEKSEIFDDQFSVERPDGSNFTLKIRSTKLEDSAMYFCASSQPNSYEQYFGPGTRLTVT.

The CDR3 DNA follows: TGCAGTGCTAGATGGGAGACCCAGTACTTC. Amino acid sequence: CSARWETQYF. The chain couples TRBV20-1 to TRBJ2-5; no clear D. The ends were cut back, 2 bases at V and 5 bases at J, with 3 bases in the middle. CDR3 size: 10 residues. Germline V CDR1 and CDR2: DFQATT, SNEGSKA (reference sequence).

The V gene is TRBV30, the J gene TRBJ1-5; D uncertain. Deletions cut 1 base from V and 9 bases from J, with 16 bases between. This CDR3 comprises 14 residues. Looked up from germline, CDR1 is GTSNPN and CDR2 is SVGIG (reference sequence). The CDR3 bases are TGTGCCTGGAGTGACGGCAGTTGGGAGGGGCCCCAGCATTTT. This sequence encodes CAWSDGSWEGPQHF.

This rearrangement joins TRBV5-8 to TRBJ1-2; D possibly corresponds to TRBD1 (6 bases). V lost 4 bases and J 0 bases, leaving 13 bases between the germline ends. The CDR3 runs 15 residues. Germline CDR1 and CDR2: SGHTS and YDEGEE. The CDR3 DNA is TGTGCCAGCAGCGGGGGGACATTTGCTAACTATGGCTACACCTTC. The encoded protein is CASSGGTFANYGYTF.

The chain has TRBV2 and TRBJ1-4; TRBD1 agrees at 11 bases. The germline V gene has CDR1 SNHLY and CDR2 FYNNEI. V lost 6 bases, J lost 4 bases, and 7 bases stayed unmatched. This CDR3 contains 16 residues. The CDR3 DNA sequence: TGTGCCAGCAGCCTTCAGGGGACAGGGGGTAATGAAAAACTGTTTTTT. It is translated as CASSLQGTGGNEKLFF.

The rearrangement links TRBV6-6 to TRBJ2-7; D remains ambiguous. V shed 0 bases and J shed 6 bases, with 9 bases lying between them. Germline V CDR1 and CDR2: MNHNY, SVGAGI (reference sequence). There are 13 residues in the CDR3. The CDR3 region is CASSYSVVSEQYF. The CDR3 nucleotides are TGTGCCAGCAGTTACTCGGTAGTCAGCGAGCAGTACTTC.

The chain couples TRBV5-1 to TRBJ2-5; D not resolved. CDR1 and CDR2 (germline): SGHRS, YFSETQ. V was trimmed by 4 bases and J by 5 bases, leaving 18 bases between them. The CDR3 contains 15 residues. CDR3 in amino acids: CASSLSPPVWETQYF. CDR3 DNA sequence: TGCGCCAGCAGCCTATCCCCCCCGGTGTGGGAGACCCAGTACTTC.

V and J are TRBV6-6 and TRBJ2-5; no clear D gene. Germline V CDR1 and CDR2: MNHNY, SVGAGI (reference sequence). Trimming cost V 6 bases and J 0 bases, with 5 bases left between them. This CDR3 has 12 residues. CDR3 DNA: TGTGCCAGCAGCGGATACCAAGAGACCCAGTACTTC. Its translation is CASSGYQETQYF.

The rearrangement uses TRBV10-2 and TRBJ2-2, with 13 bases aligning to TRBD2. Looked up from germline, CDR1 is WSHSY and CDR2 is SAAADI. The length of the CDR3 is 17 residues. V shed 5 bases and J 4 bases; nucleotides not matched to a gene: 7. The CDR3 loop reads CASSSAGTSGITGELFF. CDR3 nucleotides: TGCGCCAGCAGTTCTGCAGGGACTAGCGGGATCACCGGGGAGCTGTTTTTT.

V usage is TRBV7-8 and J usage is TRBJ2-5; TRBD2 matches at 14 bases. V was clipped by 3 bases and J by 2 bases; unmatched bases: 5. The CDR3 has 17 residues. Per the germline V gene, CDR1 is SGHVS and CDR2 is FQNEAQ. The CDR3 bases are TGTGCCAGCAGCTTCACTCGACTAGCGGGAGGGCAAGAGACCCAGTACTTC. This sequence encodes CASSFTRLAGGQETQYF.

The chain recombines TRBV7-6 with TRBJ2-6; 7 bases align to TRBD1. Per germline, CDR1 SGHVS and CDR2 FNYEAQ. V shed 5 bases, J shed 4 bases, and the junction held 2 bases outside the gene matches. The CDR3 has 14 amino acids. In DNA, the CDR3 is TGTGCCAGCAGCACAGGGGTCGGGGCCAACGTCCTGACTTTC. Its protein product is CASSTGVGANVLTF.

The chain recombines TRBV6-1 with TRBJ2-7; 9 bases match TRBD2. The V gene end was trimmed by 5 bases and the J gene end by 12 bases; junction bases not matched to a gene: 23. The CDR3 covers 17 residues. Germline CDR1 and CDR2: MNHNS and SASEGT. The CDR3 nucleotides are TGTGCCAGCAGTCAAGGTCCTCCGGAGACTAGCGGCGACAGCCGGTACTTC. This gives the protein CASSQGPPETSGDSRYF.

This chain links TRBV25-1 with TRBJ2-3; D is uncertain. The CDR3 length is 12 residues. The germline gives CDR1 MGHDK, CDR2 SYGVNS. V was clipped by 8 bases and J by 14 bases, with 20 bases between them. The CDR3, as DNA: TGTGCCAGCGGACCACAAGACGGTATTTTGTATTTT. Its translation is CASGPQDGILYF.

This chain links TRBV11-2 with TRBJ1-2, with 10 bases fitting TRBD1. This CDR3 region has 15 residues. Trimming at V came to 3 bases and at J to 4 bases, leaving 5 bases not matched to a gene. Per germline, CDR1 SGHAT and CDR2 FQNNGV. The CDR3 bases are TGTGCCAGCAGCTTTCGGACAGGGGGTACCTATGGCTACACCTTC. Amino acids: CASSFRTGGTYGYTF.

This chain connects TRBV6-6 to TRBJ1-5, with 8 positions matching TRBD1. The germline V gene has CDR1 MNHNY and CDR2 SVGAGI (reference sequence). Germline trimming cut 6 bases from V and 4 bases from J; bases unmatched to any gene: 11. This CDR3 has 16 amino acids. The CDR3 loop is CASSPAGTGGNQPQHF. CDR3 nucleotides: TGTGCCAGCAGCCCGGCCGGGACAGGAGGAAATCAGCCCCAGCATTTT.

CDR3 sequence: CASSPAGGTYEQYF. CDR3 coding DNA: TGTGCCAGCTCACCTGCGGGAGGGACCTACGAGCAGTACTTC. V is TRBV18 and J is TRBJ2-7; 9 positions agree with TRBD2. Germline V CDR1 and CDR2: KGHSH, LQKENI. CDR3 length equals 14 residues. J lost 2 bases, V lost 3 bases, and 2 bases had no gene match.

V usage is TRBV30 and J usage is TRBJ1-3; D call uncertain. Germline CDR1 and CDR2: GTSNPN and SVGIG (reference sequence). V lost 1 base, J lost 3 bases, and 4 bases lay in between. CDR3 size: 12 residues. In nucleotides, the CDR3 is TGTGCCTGGAGTGGAAATGGAAACACCATATATTTT. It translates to CAWSGNGNTIYF.